This entry lists 3 T cell receptor beta chains sequenced from one sample in a study (dated by TCRdb to 2012 to 2014). The run used an Illumina Genome Analyzer IIx. TCRdb reworked the public reads: Q25 trimming with fastp, MiXCR clone assembly, productive beta chains retained. Each record represents a unique CDR3 protein, reported with the most common genes and DNA among its rows. Across this sample there are roughly 15,000 distinct CDR3 sequences, with about 38% seen only once. The ten largest account for 15% to 20% of the sample. The sample taken for sequencing was blood. The receptors shown here come from a human donor.

Many counts were recorded for this clonotype. The V and J genes are TRBV5-1 and TRBJ2-3, with D perhaps matching TRBD1 (7 bases). The germline gives CDR1 SGHRS, CDR2 YFSETQ. The V gene lost 6 bases and the J gene lost 4 bases, with 15 bases spanning the gap. The CDR3 length is 14 residues. CDR3 in DNA: TGCGCCAGCACCCGGGCCAGGGGGGCAGATACGCAGTATTTT. Translation: CASTRARGADTQYF. The complete variable domain, with remaining parts taken from reference TRBV5-1 and TRBJ2-3, reads KAGVTQTPRYLIKTRGQQVTLSCSPISGHRSVSWYQQTPGQGLQFLFEYFSETQRNKGNFPGRFSGRQFSNSRSEMNVSTLELGDSALYLCASTRARGADTQYFGPGTRLTVL.

In its sample, this clonotype is medium-sized (0.01 to 0.1%). This chain's CDR3 is CASSLLGGSNSPLHF. The CDR3 DNA reads TGTGCCAGCAGTTTACTAGGGGGCAGCAATTCACCCCTCCACTTT. The chain combines TRBV7-3 with TRBJ1-6; TRBD1 matches 7 bases. CDR3 size: 15 residues. V was clipped by 6 bases and J by 7 bases; unmatched bases: 9. Looked up from germline, CDR1 is SGHTA and CDR2 is FQGTGA. The full variable domain, completed using reference TRBV7-3 and TRBJ1-6, is GAGVSQTPSNKVTEKGKYVELRCDPISGHTALYWYRQSLGQGPEFLIYFQGTGAADDSGLPNDRFFAVRPEGSVSTLKIQRTERGDSAVYLCASSLLGGSNSPLHFGNGTRLTVT.

The sample holds many counts of this clonotype. The V and J genes are TRBV4-3 and TRBJ1-1; tentative D call: TRBD1 (5 bases). The CDR3 covers 16 residues. Trimming stripped 4 bases from V and 3 bases from J, with 18 bases between. Germline assignment: CDR1 LGHNA and CDR2 YSLEER. CDR3 sequence: CASSPGGSRRYTEAFF. In DNA, the CDR3 is TGCGCCAGCAGCCCCGGGGGTAGCCGGCGGTACACTGAAGCTTTCTTT.